The 19 T cell receptor beta chains below come from one sample, sequenced in a study of regulatory T cells in long-lasting Graves disease. HTBI primers from iRepertoire and Arm-PCR of CDR3 regions yielded the TCR beta libraries. In TCRdb, the multiplex PCR reads were re-called with MiXCR into one record per CDR3 protein. The top ten clones hold less than 30% of a sample with 300,000 to 400,000 distinct CDR3 sequences, roughly 21% of them seen once. Noted time point: persistent/refractory GD, antithyroid drugs over 5 years with positive TRAb. Researchers made the TCR library from RNA that was extracted from PBMCs. This material consisted of peripheral blood mononuclear cells (PBMCs), taken when the disease was refractory, from a patient treated with antithyroid drugs. These TCRs come from a female donor with Graves disease.

This clonotype has a handful of counts. The genes are TRBV7-6 and TRBJ2-7; 11 nucleotides align to TRBD2. J lost 3 bases, V lost 5 bases, and 6 bases had no gene match. This CDR3 has 15 amino acids. Germline V gene sequence: CDR1 SGHVS, CDR2 FNYEAQ. CDR3 DNA: TGTGCCAGCAGCCAAGGGACTAGCGGACTCTACGAGCAGTACTTC. It codes for CASSQGTSGLYEQYF.

This clonotype was seen only a few times. The gene calls are TRBV20-1 and TRBJ1-2; D unresolved. The CDR3 extends over 14 amino acids. The V and J ends lost 1 base and 2 bases respectively, with 11 bases between them. Germline CDR1 and CDR2: DFQATT and SNEGSKA (reference sequence). This CDR3 reads CSARVRPLNYGYTF. Written as DNA, the CDR3 is TGCAGTGCTAGAGTTAGACCTCTCAACTATGGCTACACCTTC.

The chain is built from TRBV7-6 and TRBJ1-1, with D maybe TRBD1 (5 bases). The CDR3 contains 15 residues. Per germline, CDR1 SGHVS and CDR2 FNYEAQ. V was pared by 5 bases and J by 3 bases, with 16 bases between. CDR3 in DNA: TGTGCCAGCAGCCCTCGGGGGAGGTCGGACACTGAAGCTTTCTTT. It encodes CASSPRGRSDTEAFF.

This clonotype was seen at least ten times. The J gene is TRBJ1-1, the V gene TRBV7-2; no definite D call. This CDR3 is built from 11 residues. Trimming removed 3 bases at V and 6 bases at J, with 5 bases between. Per the germline V gene, CDR1 is SGHTA and CDR2 is FQGNSA. DNA of the CDR3: TGTGCCAGCAGCTTTATCTCTGAAGCTTTCTTT. As protein: CASSFISEAFF.

This clonotype was counted many times. This chain joins TRBV11-2 and TRBJ2-7; D may match TRBD1 or TRBD2 (5 bases each). Germline-derived CDR1 and CDR2 are SGHAT and FQNNGV. V lost 0 bases and J 6 bases, leaving 21 bases between the germline ends. The CDR3 length is 17 residues. This chain's CDR3 is CASSLDRPGTVFGEQYF. CDR3 nucleotide sequence: TGTGCCAGCAGCTTAGATCGGCCAGGGACGGTTTTTGGCGAGCAGTACTTC.

This clonotype turned up a few times. The chain links TRBV18 to TRBJ1-1; D is uncertain. The CDR3 covers 15 residues. Looked up from germline, CDR1 is KGHSH and CDR2 is LQKENI. Trimming cost V 1 base and J 0 bases, with 9 bases left between them. The CDR3 is CASSPQGGLNTEAFF. CDR3 sequence (DNA): TGTGCCAGCTCACCACAGGGAGGGTTGAACACTGAAGCTTTCTTT.

This clonotype was seen many times. This chain links TRBV18 with TRBJ2-7; possible D gene TRBD1, 5 bases. The CDR3 is 14 amino acids. Germline loops: CDR1 KGHSH, CDR2 LQKENI. The ends were cut back, 0 bases at V and 6 bases at J, with 12 bases in the middle. CDR3 sequence reads: CASSPPAGIGEQYF. The CDR3 bases are TGTGCCAGCTCACCACCGGCAGGGATAGGCGAGCAGTACTTC.

The rearrangement links TRBV9 to TRBJ1-1; D remains ambiguous. The CDR3 is 14 amino acids. Germline V gene data show CDR1 as SGDLS and CDR2 as YYNGEE. The germline V and J ends were trimmed by 2 bases and 4 bases, with 12 bases remaining between them. The CDR3 loop reads CASSVTDWTTEAFF. CDR3 coding DNA: TGTGCCAGCAGCGTGACTGACTGGACCACTGAAGCTTTCTTT. The full variable domain, its missing parts supplied by reference TRBV9 and TRBJ1-1, is DSGVTQTPKHLITATGQRVTLRCSPRSGDLSVYWYQQSLDQGLQFLIQYYNGEERAKGNILERFSAQQFPDLHSELNLSSLELGDSALYFCASSVTDWTTEAFFGQGTRLTVV.

J is TRBJ2-2 and V is TRBV5-1; 11 bases fit TRBD1. The CDR3 extends over 17 amino acids. V gave up 7 bases and J gave up 5 bases; unmatched junction bases: 13. CDR1 SGHRS and CDR2 YFSETQ come from the germline V gene. CDR3 sequence (DNA): TGCGCCAGCCGATATTCAGGACAGGGGGCCGGGACCGGGGAGCTGTTTTTT. Encoded protein: CASRYSGQGAGTGELFF. Full variable domain (outside the CDR3, taken from reference TRBV5-1 and TRBJ2-2): KAGVTQTPRYLIKTRGQQVTLSCSPISGHRSVSWYQQTPGQGLQFLFEYFSETQRNKGNFPGRFSGRQFSNSRSEMNVSTLELGDSALYLCASRYSGQGAGTGELFFGEGSRLTVL.

In this sample, this clonotype turned up many times. The chain carries TRBV6-1 and TRBJ2-5; tentative D call: TRBD2 (6 bases). Trimming left V 5 bases short and J 5 bases short, with 12 bases between. Germline lookup yields CDR1 MNHNS and CDR2 SASEGT. The CDR3 has 13 amino acids. CDR3 sequence reads: CASSRRLVETQYF. CDR3 nucleotides: TGTGCCAGCAGTAGAAGACTAGTTGAGACCCAGTACTTC.

The genes are TRBV4-1 and TRBJ2-3; 11 nucleotides agree with TRBD2. The ends lost 6 bases at V and 1 base at J; junction bases unmatched: 9. The CDR3 consists of 17 residues. Germline V lookup: CDR1 MGHRA, CDR2 YSYEKL. As DNA, the CDR3 is TGCGCCAGCAGTCTCAGTCCGGGACTAGCGGGCACAGATACGCAGTATTTT. This codes for CASSLSPGLAGTDTQYF.

The chain employs TRBV5-1 and TRBJ1-5, with a possible D match to TRBD1 (5 bases). The CDR3 runs to 15 residues. Germline V gene data show CDR1 as SGHRS and CDR2 as YFSETQ. The V and J ends lost 4 bases and 8 bases respectively, with 19 bases between them. CDR3 coding DNA: TGCGCCAGCAGCCTAACGGGGACGCTTTTGGAGCCCCAGCATTTT. Translation gives CASSLTGTLLEPQHF.

The sample holds one count of this clonotype. At one of its ends the junction is not consistent with the germline gene, which may arise from a read error. V is TRBV5-1 and J is TRBJ1-5; 7 bases fit TRBD1. CDR3 length equals 15 residues. The germline gives CDR1 SGHRS, CDR2 YFSETQ. CDR3 amino acids: CTSSPGTESNQPQHF. DNA for the CDR3: TGCACCAGCAGCCCCGGGACAGAGAGCAATCAGCCCCAGCATTTT.

The rearrangement uses TRBV20-1 and TRBJ2-4; 7 bases are a match to TRBD2. Germline V gene lookup returns CDR1 DFQATT and CDR2 SNEGSKA (reference sequence). The J segment lost 0 bases and the V segment lost 0 bases, leaving 5 bases of the junction unmatched. The CDR3 length is 16 residues. The CDR3 here is CSAREWTRGAKNIQYF. The CDR3 DNA sequence: TGCAGTGCTAGAGAGTGGACTAGAGGAGCCAAAAACATTCAGTACTTC.

This clonotype has more than one count but fewer than ten. V gene TRBV29-1 combines with J gene TRBJ2-2; D is undetermined. This CDR3 contains 13 residues. Germline CDR1 and CDR2: SQVTM and ANQGSEA. V lost 4 bases and J lost 4, with 10 bases in between. The CDR3 region is CSVAEHLTGELFF. The DNA for the CDR3 is TGCAGCGTTGCGGAACACCTCACCGGGGAGCTGTTTTTT.

This clonotype has a handful of counts. The rearrangement joins TRBV10-3 to TRBJ2-2, with TRBD2 matching over 10 bases. The CDR3 sequence is 16 residues long. The V and J ends lost 7 bases and 1 base, in that order; junction bases with no gene match: 6. From germline, CDR1 is ENHRY and CDR2 SYGVKD. The CDR3 loop is CAINRLAGQNTGELFF. In DNA, the CDR3 is TGTGCCATCAACCGACTAGCGGGTCAGAACACCGGGGAGCTGTTTTTT.

This clonotype was recorded many times. J is TRBJ1-1 and V is TRBV4-3; perhaps TRBD1 as D (5 bases). CDR3 length: 14 residues. Germline CDR1 LGHNA, CDR2 YSLEER. Trimming cost V 0 bases and J 3 bases, with 8 bases left between them. The CDR3 here is CASSQDGGDTEAFF. Here the CDR3 DNA reads TGCGCCAGCAGCCAAGATGGGGGTGACACTGAAGCTTTCTTT.

Written as DNA, the CDR3 is TGCGCCAGCAGCTTGGAACGGCGGGAGTCCCCCTACAATGAGCAGTTCTTC. Amino acid sequence: CASSLERRESPYNEQFF. The genes are TRBV5-1 and TRBJ2-1, with TRBD2 matching over 7 bases. This CDR3 has 17 residues. CDR1 is SGHRS, CDR2 YFSETQ, per germline. The V segment lost 0 bases and the J segment 2 bases; nucleotides outside the gene matches: 8.

The chain carries TRBV6-1 and TRBJ2-2; TRBD2 matches at 11 bases. Looked up from germline, CDR1 is MNHNS and CDR2 is SASEGT. The length of the CDR3 is 18 residues. The junction had 13 bases not matched to a gene; V was cut back by 7 bases and J by 3 bases. The DNA of the CDR3 is TGTGCCAGCACCAACTCAGCCGCTAGCGGGGGGTACACCGGGGAGCTGTTTTTT. Amino acids: CASTNSAASGGYTGELFF.